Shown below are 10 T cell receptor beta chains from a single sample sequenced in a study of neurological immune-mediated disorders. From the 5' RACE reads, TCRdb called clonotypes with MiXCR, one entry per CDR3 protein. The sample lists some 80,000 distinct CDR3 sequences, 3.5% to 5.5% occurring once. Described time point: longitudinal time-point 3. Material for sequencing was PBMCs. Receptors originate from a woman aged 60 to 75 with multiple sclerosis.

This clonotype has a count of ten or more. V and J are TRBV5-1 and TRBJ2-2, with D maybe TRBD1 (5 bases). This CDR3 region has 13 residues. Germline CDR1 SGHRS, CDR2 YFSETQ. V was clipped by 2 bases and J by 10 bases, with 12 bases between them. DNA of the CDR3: TGCGCCAGCAGCTTAAGCTCAGGGATGGAGCTGTTTTTT. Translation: CASSLSSGMELFF. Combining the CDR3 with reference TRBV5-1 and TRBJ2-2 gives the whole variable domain KAGVTQTPRYLIKTRGQQVTLSCSPISGHRSVSWYQQTPGQGLQFLFEYFSETQRNKGNFPGRFSGRQFSNSRSEMNVSTLELGDSALYLCASSLSSGMELFFGEGSRLTVL.

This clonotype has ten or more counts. The CDR3 sequence: CASSQGQGKGGQFF. Written as DNA, the CDR3 is TGCGCCAGCAGCCAAGGACAGGGGAAAGGAGGGCAGTTCTTC. The chain joins TRBV4-1 to TRBJ2-1; TRBD1 agrees at 8 bases. The length of the CDR3 is 14 residues. Germline loops: CDR1 MGHRA, CDR2 YSYEKL. With 1 base clipped from V and 12 bases from J, the junction kept 8 bases outside the gene matches.

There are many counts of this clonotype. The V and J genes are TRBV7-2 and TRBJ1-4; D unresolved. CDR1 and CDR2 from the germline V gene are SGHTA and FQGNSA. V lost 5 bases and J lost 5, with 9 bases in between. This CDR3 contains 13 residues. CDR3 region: CASSTPMNEKLFF. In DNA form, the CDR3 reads TGTGCCAGCAGCACACCAATGAATGAAAAACTGTTTTTT.

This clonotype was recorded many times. CDR3 in amino acids: CASSQGILYEQYF. The CDR3 bases are TGTGCCAGCAGTCAGGGCATCCTCTACGAGCAGTACTTC. The V gene is TRBV12-3 or TRBV12-4, the J gene TRBJ2-7; TRBD1 is a possible D gene (5 bases). The ends were cut back, 5 bases at V and 3 bases at J, with 11 bases in the middle. The CDR3 is 13 residues long.

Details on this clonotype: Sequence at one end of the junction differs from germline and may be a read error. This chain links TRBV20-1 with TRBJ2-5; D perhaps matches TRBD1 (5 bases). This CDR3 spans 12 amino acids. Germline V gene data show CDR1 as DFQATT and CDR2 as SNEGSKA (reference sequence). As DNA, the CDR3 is TGCAGTGCTACCAATGGACAAGATACCCAGTACTTC. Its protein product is CSATNGQDTQYF.

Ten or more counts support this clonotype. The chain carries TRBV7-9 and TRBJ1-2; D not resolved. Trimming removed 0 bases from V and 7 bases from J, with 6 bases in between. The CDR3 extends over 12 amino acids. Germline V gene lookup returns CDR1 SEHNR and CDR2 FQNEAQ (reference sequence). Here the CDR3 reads CASSLAGSGYTF. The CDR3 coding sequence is TGTGCCAGCAGCTTAGCTGGGTCTGGCTACACCTTC.

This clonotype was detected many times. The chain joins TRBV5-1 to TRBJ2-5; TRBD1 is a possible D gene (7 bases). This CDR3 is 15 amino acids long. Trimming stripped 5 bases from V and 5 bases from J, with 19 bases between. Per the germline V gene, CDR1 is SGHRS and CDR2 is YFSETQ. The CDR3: CASRSGGGGGETQYF. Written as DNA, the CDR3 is TGCGCCAGCAGATCTGGAGGGGGCGGAGGTGAGACCCAGTACTTC.

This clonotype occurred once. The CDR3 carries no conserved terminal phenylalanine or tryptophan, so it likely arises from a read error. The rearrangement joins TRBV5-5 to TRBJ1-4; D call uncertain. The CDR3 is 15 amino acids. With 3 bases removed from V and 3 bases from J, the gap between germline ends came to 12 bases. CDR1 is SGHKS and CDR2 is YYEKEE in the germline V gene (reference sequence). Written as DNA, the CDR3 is TGTGCCAGCAGCTCGAGTATAGGACCTAATGAAAAACTGTTTTGT. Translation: CASSSSIGPNEKLFC.

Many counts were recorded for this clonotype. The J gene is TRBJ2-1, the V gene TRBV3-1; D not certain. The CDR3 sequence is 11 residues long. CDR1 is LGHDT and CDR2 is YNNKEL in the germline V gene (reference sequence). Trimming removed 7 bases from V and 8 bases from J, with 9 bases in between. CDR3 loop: CASNIGHEQFF. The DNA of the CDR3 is TGTGCCAGCAATATCGGGCATGAGCAGTTCTTC.

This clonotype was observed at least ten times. CDR3 in amino acids: CASSAGLSNEKLFF. As DNA, the CDR3 is TGTGCCAGCAGCGCGGGACTGAGTAATGAAAAACTGTTTTTT. This chain connects TRBV7-2 to TRBJ1-4; D perhaps matches TRBD1 (5 bases). The CDR3 contains 14 residues. In germline, CDR1 is SGHTA, CDR2 FQGNSA. V was trimmed by 5 bases and J by 4 bases, leaving 11 bases between them.